This TCR beta chain is drawn from a study of CD8+ T cells in alopecia areata. Sample treatment: oral pan-JAK inhibitor, 5-10 mg twice daily. Separation by sorting yielded CD4+ and CD8+ T cells from PBMCs. The germline gives CDR1 MNHEY, CDR2 SVGAGI. The CDR3 has 14 residues. Trimming took off 6 bases at V and 4 bases at J, with 15 bases between the two ends. Study-level results: Among the top 100, expanded CD8+ clones were significantly decreased by tofacitinib, as was scalp clonality.

Extraction of RNA preceded its reverse transcription into cDNA, which served as the sequencing template. TCRdb keeps only in-frame clones here, not all; method: immunoSEQ multiplex PCR. Of about 300,000 clones listed, nearly 60% are singletons. Concerning this clone: Its specificity is unknown.

Sequenced material: CD4+ T cells sorted from blood, taken at week 24, from a patient treated with tofacitinib. V gene TRBV6-5 combines with J gene TRBJ2-5, with TRBD1 as a possible D gene (6 bases). The source of this sequence is a human donor with alopecia areata. Here the CDR3 DNA reads TGTGCCAGCAGCTACCAACAGGGACGAGAGACCCAGTACTTC. It specifies CASSYQQGRETQYF.